Listed here are 21 T cell receptor beta chains from one sample, sequenced in a study of radiotherapy plus CTLA-4 blockade in lung cancer. Using immunoSEQ multiplex PCR, the repertoire was profiled, and TCRdb retains in-frame clones only, with some absent. In the table there are almost 55,000 clones, roughly 84% of which are singletons. The starting material was peripheral blood, obtained from a patient treated with radiotherapy plus ipilimumab. Receptor source: a human donor with non-small cell lung cancer who had a partial response to radiotherapy plus ipilimumab.

This chain joins TRBV19 and TRBJ2-1, with TRBD2 identical over 8 bases. Germline-derived CDR1 and CDR2 are LNHDA and SQIVND (reference sequence). The V segment lost 4 bases and the J segment 2 bases; nucleotides outside the gene matches: 13. The CDR3 sequence is 18 residues long. The CDR3 nucleotides read TGTGCCAGTAGTACCCGAAGCGGGGGCCCGCCGGCCTACAATGAGCAGTTCTTC. This gives the protein CASSTRSGGPPAYNEQFF.

The CDR3, as DNA: TGTGCCACCCGGGACAGGGGGGGGGCATCAATTAATGAAAAACTGTTTTTT. This gives the protein CATRDRGGASINEKLFF. The chain is built from TRBV19 and TRBJ1-4, with 11 bases matching TRBD1. The germline V gene has CDR1 LNHDA and CDR2 SQIVND (reference sequence). CDR3 length equals 17 residues. Unmatched junction bases numbered 14, after V lost 10 bases and J lost 4 bases.

The J gene is TRBJ2-1, the V gene TRBV2, with 7 nucleotides matching TRBD2. Per germline, CDR1 SNHLY and CDR2 FYNNEI. The CDR3 has 13 residues. Trimming took 8 bases from V and 6 from J; bases not matched to a gene: 7. The CDR3 DNA reads TGTGCCAGCGAGCTGGGACTACTCAATGAGCAGTTCTTC. It is translated as CASELGLLNEQFF. Supplemented by reference TRBV2 and TRBJ2-1, the full variable domain reads EPEVTQTPSHQVTQMGQEVILRCVPISNHLYFYWYRQILGQKVEFLVSFYNNEISEKSEIFDDQFSVERPDGSNFTLKIRSTKLEDSAMYFCASELGLLNEQFFGPGTRLTVL.

The chain is built from TRBV6-1 and TRBJ2-3, with D perhaps matching TRBD2 (5 bases). Germline V gene data show CDR1 as MNHNS and CDR2 as SASEGT. There are 15 residues in the CDR3. Trimming removed 4 bases from V and 4 bases from J, with 15 bases in between. The CDR3 loop reads CASSVDSRTADTQYF. CDR3 nucleotides: TGTGCCAGCAGTGTGGACTCCAGGACGGCAGATACGCAGTATTTT.

V usage is TRBV7-9 and J usage is TRBJ2-7, with a possible D match to TRBD1 (5 bases). CDR1 is SEHNR, CDR2 FQNEAQ, per germline (reference sequence). The CDR3 has 16 residues. The V end was cut by 1 base, the J end by 3 bases, with 16 bases between. CDR3 region: CASSLEVTDSIYEQYF. CDR3 bases: TGTGCCAGCAGCTTAGAGGTGACAGACTCCATCTACGAGCAGTACTTC.

This sequence joins TRBV7-9 and TRBJ1-6, with D tentatively TRBD1 (6 bases). Trimming stripped 1 base from V and 13 bases from J, with 11 bases between. Germline CDR1 is SEHNR and CDR2 is FQNEAQ (reference sequence). CDR3 size: 13 residues. CDR3 residues: CASSLDQGRPLHF. DNA for the CDR3: TGTGCCAGCAGCTTAGACCAGGGGCGTCCCCTCCACTTT.

The rearrangement uses TRBV9 and TRBJ2-5; 7 positions agree with TRBD2. Germline values: CDR1 SGDLS, CDR2 YYNGEE. With 4 bases clipped from V and 5 bases from J, the junction kept 8 bases outside the gene matches. This CDR3 region has 14 residues. The CDR3 DNA follows: TGTGCCAGCAGCAAAGGGACTAATCGGGAGACCCAGTACTTC. Amino acid sequence: CASSKGTNRETQYF.

The V gene is TRBV6-6, the J gene TRBJ2-3; 9 positions match TRBD2. The CDR3 consists of 14 residues. Germline CDR1 and CDR2: MNHNY and SVGAGI (reference sequence). Unmatched junction bases numbered 1, after V lost 5 bases and J lost 1 base. CDR3 in DNA: TGTGCCAGCAGTGAGCGGGGGGGCACAGATACGCAGTATTTT. This gives the protein CASSERGGTDTQYF.

This chain links TRBV6-5 with TRBJ1-1, with 12 bases matching TRBD1. The CDR3 runs 14 residues. The germline CDR1 and CDR2 sequences are MNHEY and SVGAGI. The V gene end was trimmed by 2 bases and the J gene end by 11 bases; junction bases not matched to a gene: 6. CDR3: CASSYEGQGAGAFF. The CDR3 nucleotides are TGTGCCAGCAGTTACGAGGGACAGGGGGCTGGGGCTTTCTTT.

The chain uses TRBV11-1 and TRBJ1-2, with unresolved D. This CDR3 is 13 amino acids long. Germline CDR1 is SGHAT and CDR2 is FQDESV (reference sequence). Trimming took 1 base from V and 8 from J, leaving 11 bases between them. CDR3 in DNA: TGTGCCAGCAGCTTAGTACACGGAGCGGGCTACACCTTC. Translating it yields CASSLVHGAGYTF.

The chain employs TRBV5-8 and TRBJ1-3; D possibly corresponds to TRBD1 (5 bases). The CDR3 contains 17 residues. The germline gives CDR1 SGHTS, CDR2 YDEGEE. V gave up 2 bases and J gave up 2 bases, with 17 bases separating them. CDR3 region: CASSFIRAGTTGNTIYF. CDR3 bases: TGTGCCAGCAGCTTCATCAGGGCAGGAACTACTGGAAACACCATATATTTT.

The V gene is TRBV2, the J gene TRBJ1-6; 9 bases map to TRBD1. The CDR3 sequence is 16 residues long. Trimming took 3 bases from V and 9 from J; bases not matched to a gene: 9. CDR1 is SNHLY and CDR2 is FYNNEI in the germline V gene. The CDR3 DNA sequence: TGTGCCAGCAGTGACGCTAGGGGACAGGGTATTTCACCCCTCCACTTT. Amino acids: CASSDARGQGISPLHF.

This clone was recorded only once. Other nucleotide sequences from this sample produce the same CDR3. V usage is TRBV2 and J usage is TRBJ2-7; no clear D. CDR3 length: 12 amino acids. Germline V lookup: CDR1 SNHLY, CDR2 FYNNEI. The germline V and J ends were trimmed by 4 bases and 2 bases, with 6 bases remaining between them. CDR3 amino acids: CASSGEAYEQYF. DNA of the CDR3: TGTGCCAGCAGTGGAGAAGCCTACGAGCAGTACTTC.

This clone appeared a single time. This rearrangement joins TRBV18 to TRBJ2-3, with TRBD2 identical over 10 bases. CDR3 size: 16 residues. V shed 2 bases and J 1 base; nucleotides not matched to a gene: 3. The germline CDR1 and CDR2 sequences are KGHSH and LQKENI. CDR3: CASSPDLAGGTDTQYF. The CDR3 DNA reads as TGTGCCAGCTCACCAGATCTAGCGGGGGGCACAGATACGCAGTATTTT.

This clone was observed a handful of times. The V gene is TRBV9, the J gene TRBJ2-3; maybe TRBD1 (7 bases). Trimming shortened V by 6 bases and J by 6 bases, and 20 bases separated the two germline ends. Per germline, CDR1 SGDLS and CDR2 YYNGEE. The CDR3 is 15 amino acids. CDR3 nucleotides: TGTGCCAGCACTTACGCAGGGGGGCCGGGGGATACGCAGTATTTT. Translation gives CASTYAGGPGDTQYF.

The chain carries TRBV6-5 and TRBJ2-2; D is possibly TRBD1 (6 bases). Trimming pared 5 bases from V and 4 bases from J, leaving 11 bases between. The CDR3 extends over 14 amino acids. CDR1 MNHEY and CDR2 SVGAGI come from the germline V gene. DNA for the CDR3: TGTGCCAGCAGTCCCACAGGGCCCACCGGGGAGCTGTTTTTT. Translating gives CASSPTGPTGELFF.

This sequence joins TRBV6-5 and TRBJ2-7, with 8 bases fitting TRBD1. The CDR3 is made up of 11 amino acids. With 4 bases clipped from V and 11 bases from J, the junction kept 4 bases outside the gene matches. Germline assignment: CDR1 MNHEY and CDR2 SVGAGI. CDR3 nucleotides: TGTGCCAGCAGTTCAGCGACAGGGGAGTACTTC. It is translated as CASSSATGEYF.

CDR3 in amino acids: CAGGGTREKLFF. The CDR3, as DNA: TGTGCCGGGGGAGGGACTAGGGAAAAACTGTTTTTT. The rearrangement uses TRBV2 and TRBJ1-4; possibly TRBD1 for D (5 bases). The CDR3 runs 12 residues. Trimming took 11 bases from V and 8 from J, leaving 15 bases between them. The germline V gene encodes CDR1 SNHLY and CDR2 FYNNEI.

This clone was observed a single time. The CDR3, as DNA: TGTGCCAGTAGTGGTAGTAGCAATCAGCCCCAGCATTTT. Translating gives CASSGSSNQPQHF. V gene TRBV19 combines with J gene TRBJ1-5; D is ambiguous. Per the germline V gene, CDR1 is LNHDA and CDR2 is SQIVND (reference sequence). Deletions cut 5 bases from V and 0 bases from J, with 5 bases between. The CDR3 runs 13 residues.

This clone came up a few times. The chain joins TRBV11-3 to TRBJ2-5; D possibly corresponds to TRBD2 (7 bases). The germline CDR1 and CDR2 sequences are SGHNT and YENEEA. V was pared by 6 bases and J by 2 bases, with 13 bases between. The CDR3 contains 14 residues. CDR3 amino acids: CASSSRGAQETQYF. The DNA of the CDR3 is TGTGCCAGCAGTTCTCGGGGGGCTCAAGAGACCCAGTACTTC.

This clone was observed a few times. This chain uses TRBV2 with TRBJ2-2; TRBD1 matches at 8 bases. J lost 7 bases, V lost 6 bases, and 7 bases had no gene match. This CDR3 spans 14 amino acids. Germline CDR1 is SNHLY and CDR2 is FYNNEI. The CDR3 protein is CASRDRVGGGELFF. The CDR3 DNA reads TGTGCCAGCAGGGACAGGGTTGGTGGCGGGGAGCTGTTTTTT.